The T cell receptor (beta chain) under discussion was sequenced for a study of blood T cell repertoires in COVID-19. The V and J ends lost 5 bases and 6 bases, in that order; junction bases with no gene match: 6. Germline V gives CDR1 LNHDA, CDR2 SQIVND (reference sequence). The CDR3 contains 14 residues. Assay used: immunoSEQ multiplex PCR; TCRdb lists only in-frame clones, some missing. The table records under 200,000 clones, 75% to 90% of them present only once. The V call is TRBV19, the J call TRBJ2-3; 9 bases line up with TRBD2. Sequencing was performed on PBMCs or T cells enriched from blood (not recorded which). The origin of this receptor is a woman aged 50 to 60 who had recovered from COVID-19. The CDR3 reads CASSPGTSMDTQYF. In DNA, the CDR3 is TGTGCCAGTAGTCCCGGGACTAGCATGGATACGCAGTATTTT.